This TCR beta chain was profiled in a study of spatial heterogeneity in lung cancer. From the 5' RACE reads, TCRdb called clonotypes with MiXCR, one entry per CDR3 protein. This table holds about 52,000 distinct CDR3 sequences, about 7.4% found once. As to time point: blood at routine non-recurrence follow-up after resection. The input material, whole RNA from tumor, nontumor lung or frozen PBMC, was sequenced unsorted. CDR1 and CDR2 (germline): SGHTA, FQGNSA. This CDR3 is built from 18 residues. The trim removed 0 bases at V and 6 bases at J, leaving 12 bases unmatched. This clonotype appeared a few times.

The origin of this receptor is a female donor with early-stage non-small cell lung cancer. The V and J genes are TRBV7-2 and TRBJ2-3, with 10 bases that match TRBD2. Sample: PBMCs, taken at follow-up. The chain's CDR3 is CASSLALPAGGPGDTQYF. The CDR3 DNA reads as TGTGCCAGCAGCTTAGCCCTGCCAGCGGGGGGGCCCGGTGATACGCAGTATTTT.